Shown below are 19 T cell receptor beta chains from a single sample sequenced in a study of blood T cell repertoires in COVID-19. Sequencing was performed with immunoSEQ multiplex PCR; in TCRdb, only in-frame clones are kept and a portion is missing. The sample consists of under 200,000 clones, 88% of them appearing once. The sample taken for sequencing was peripheral blood. The receptors come from a man aged 40-55 years with active or convalescent COVID-19.

The CDR3, as DNA: TGTGCCACCAGTGACGGGATCGGCGGTGGCTACACCTTC. Translating gives CATSDGIGGGYTF. The chain employs TRBV24-1 and TRBJ1-2; D call uncertain. This CDR3 spans 13 amino acids. Between the trimmed V and J ends, which lost 4 bases and 7 bases, there was a span of 12 bases. The V gene's germline CDR1 is KGHDR and CDR2 SFDVKD.

The V call is TRBV12-3 or TRBV12-4, the J call TRBJ2-7; 7 nucleotides line up with TRBD1. The CDR3 length is 12 residues. V lost 7 bases, J lost 3 bases, and 3 bases stayed unmatched. This CDR3 reads CASTPGGYEQYF. DNA for the CDR3: TGTGCCAGCACCCCAGGGGGCTACGAGCAGTACTTC.

The gene calls are TRBV5-1 and TRBJ1-1; possibly TRBD1 for D (6 bases). Trimming cost V 0 bases and J 4 bases, with 22 bases left between them. The CDR3 is 18 amino acids. Looked up from germline, CDR1 is SGHRS and CDR2 is YFSETQ. The CDR3 sequence: CASSLAGRGIMGGTEAFF. DNA for the CDR3: TGCGCCAGCAGCTTGGCGGGCAGGGGAATAATGGGTGGCACTGAAGCTTTCTTT.

CDR3 residues: CASRWGDESSPLHF. The CDR3 coding sequence is TGTGCCAGCAGATGGGGGGATGAGAGTTCACCCCTCCACTTT. This chain joins TRBV6-5 and TRBJ1-6; TRBD1 might be the D (5 bases). Trimming pared 6 bases from V and 9 bases from J, leaving 15 bases between. The CDR3 consists of 14 residues. Germline V gene lookup returns CDR1 MNHEY and CDR2 SVGAGI.

The genes are TRBV28 and TRBJ2-5; possible D gene TRBD1, 5 bases. This CDR3 is 14 amino acids long. V lost 6 bases and J 5 bases, leaving 16 bases between the germline ends. Germline V CDR1 and CDR2: MDHEN, SYDVKM. The CDR3 here is CASRHARVGETQYF. CDR3 coding DNA: TGTGCCAGCAGACATGCCAGGGTCGGGGAGACCCAGTACTTC.

The rearrangement links TRBV19 to TRBJ2-2; the D is unclear. This CDR3 comprises 14 residues. Germline CDR1 reads LNHDA; CDR2 reads SQIVND (reference sequence). Deletions cut 0 bases from V and 6 bases from J, with 8 bases between. CDR3 nucleotides: TGTGCCAGTAGTATAGATCGAACTCCCGGGGAGCTGTTTTTT. This codes for CASSIDRTPGELFF.

J is TRBJ2-7 and V is TRBV12-3 or TRBV12-4, with D perhaps TRBD1 (6 bases). Trimming shortened V by 10 bases and J by 3 bases, and 16 bases separated the two germline ends. The CDR3 sequence is 13 residues long. The CDR3 bases are TGTGCCACTAGTAGGGGGAATTTCTACGAGCAGTACTTC. It specifies CATSRGNFYEQYF.

This rearrangement joins TRBV28 to TRBJ2-7, with D perhaps TRBD2 (5 bases). Per germline, CDR1 MDHEN and CDR2 SYDVKM. This CDR3 comprises 13 residues. Trimming removed 2 bases from V and 4 bases from J, with 9 bases in between. The CDR3 nucleotides read TGTGCCAGCAGTTTAAGCGGAGTGTACGAGCAGTACTTC. Translated: CASSLSGVYEQYF.

This rearrangement joins TRBV6-5 to TRBJ1-1; D call uncertain. This CDR3 has 12 amino acids. Germline values: CDR1 MNHEY, CDR2 SVGAGI. With 10 bases removed from V and 4 bases from J, the gap between germline ends came to 13 bases. In DNA form, the CDR3 reads TGTGCCACCCACAGAGGGAGCACTGAAGCTTTCTTT. It codes for CATHRGSTEAFF.

The V call is TRBV5-1, the J call TRBJ2-7; no definite D call. The CDR3 totals 14 residues. Germline CDR1 and CDR2: SGHRS and YFSETQ. Trimming took 5 bases from V and 0 from J, leaving 12 bases between them. This chain's CDR3 is CASSQQLSSYEQYF. CDR3 in DNA: TGCGCCAGCAGTCAACAGTTGAGCTCCTACGAGCAGTACTTC.

This chain uses TRBV11-1 with TRBJ2-2; 8 nucleotides match TRBD1. This CDR3 is built from 15 residues. Germline CDR1 is SGHAT and CDR2 is FQDESV (reference sequence). V lost 5 bases and J lost 7; bases outside the gene matches: 9. The CDR3 spells CASSPRTGPGGELFF. CDR3 DNA: TGTGCCAGCAGCCCCCGGACAGGGCCGGGCGGGGAGCTGTTTTTT.

The chain is built from TRBV29-1 and TRBJ2-1; no reliable D call. Trimming pared 4 bases from V and 5 bases from J, leaving 9 bases between. The CDR3 is 12 residues long. From germline, CDR1 is SQVTM and CDR2 ANQGSEA. CDR3: CSVVQVDNEQFF. In DNA, the CDR3 is TGCAGCGTTGTGCAGGTCGACAATGAGCAGTTCTTC.

The V and J genes are TRBV6-6 and TRBJ1-2, with a weak D call TRBD1 (6 bases). The CDR3 is 14 amino acids. Per the germline V gene, CDR1 is MNHNY and CDR2 is SVGAGI (reference sequence). Trimming took off 2 bases at V and 7 bases at J, with 14 bases between the two ends. The CDR3 bases are TGTGCCAGCAGTTACACAGGGCTTTCGGGTGGCTACACCTTC. Translating gives CASSYTGLSGGYTF.

This clone has just one count. The genes are TRBV4-3 and TRBJ1-2; 7 bases match TRBD1. Germline-derived CDR1 and CDR2 are LGHNA and YSLEER. V lost 0 bases to trimming and J lost 4 bases; unmatched junction nucleotides: 8. This CDR3 spans 16 amino acids. Written as DNA, the CDR3 is TGCGCCAGCAGCCAAGATATCGGACAGGTGCTCTATGGCTACACCTTC. Amino acid sequence: CASSQDIGQVLYGYTF.

The V gene is TRBV19, the J gene TRBJ1-1, with 9 bases aligning to TRBD1. The length of the CDR3 is 13 residues. Germline V gene sequence: CDR1 LNHDA, CDR2 SQIVND (reference sequence). V lost 11 bases, J lost 0 bases, and 4 bases stayed unmatched. CDR3 bases: TGTGCCGCCGGACAGGGGATGAACACTGAAGCTTTCTTT. Its protein product is CAAGQGMNTEAFF.

The chain combines TRBV2 with TRBJ1-2, with unresolved D. CDR3 length equals 12 residues. Trimming removed 8 bases at V and 2 bases at J, with 9 bases between. Germline assignment: CDR1 SNHLY and CDR2 FYNNEI. In DNA, the CDR3 is TGTGCCAGCGAGCAAGCCAACTATGGCTACACCTTC. This encodes CASEQANYGYTF.

The chain carries TRBV4-1 and TRBJ1-5; a possible D gene is TRBD1 (5 bases). Germline CDR1 MGHRA, CDR2 YSYEKL. V was shortened by 1 base and J by 6 bases, with 10 bases between the two germline ends. The CDR3 is 14 residues long. CDR3 DNA sequence: TGCGCCAGCAGCCAAGTAGGGGTAGCTCAGCCCCAGCATTTT. This sequence encodes CASSQVGVAQPQHF.

The rearrangement links TRBV6-5 to TRBJ1-2, with D uncertain. This CDR3 comprises 13 residues. V was clipped by 4 bases and J by 2 bases, with 8 bases between them. The germline gives CDR1 MNHEY, CDR2 SVGAGI. CDR3: CASSSALNYGYTF. For the CDR3, the DNA is TGTGCCAGCAGTTCAGCGCTGAACTATGGCTACACCTTC.

V gene TRBV7-9 combines with J gene TRBJ2-3; D ambiguous. V was pared by 0 bases and J by 2 bases, with 3 bases between. The CDR3 is made up of 13 amino acids. Germline CDR1 reads SEHNR; CDR2 reads FQNEAQ (reference sequence). The CDR3: CASSLAVTDTQYF. CDR3 bases: TGTGCCAGCAGCTTAGCCGTCACAGATACGCAGTATTTT.